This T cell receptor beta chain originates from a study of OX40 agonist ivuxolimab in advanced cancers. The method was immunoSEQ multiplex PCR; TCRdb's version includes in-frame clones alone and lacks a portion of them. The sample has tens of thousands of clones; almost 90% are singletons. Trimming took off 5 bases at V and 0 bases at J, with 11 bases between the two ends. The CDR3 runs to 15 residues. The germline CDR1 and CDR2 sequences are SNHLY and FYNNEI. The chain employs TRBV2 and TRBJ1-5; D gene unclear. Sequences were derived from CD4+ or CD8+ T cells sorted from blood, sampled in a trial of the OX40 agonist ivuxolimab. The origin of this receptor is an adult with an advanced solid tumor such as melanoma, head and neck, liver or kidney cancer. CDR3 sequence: CASSPTGLSNQPQHF. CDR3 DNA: TGTGCCAGCAGTCCCACGGGCCTTAGCAATCAGCCCCAGCATTTT.